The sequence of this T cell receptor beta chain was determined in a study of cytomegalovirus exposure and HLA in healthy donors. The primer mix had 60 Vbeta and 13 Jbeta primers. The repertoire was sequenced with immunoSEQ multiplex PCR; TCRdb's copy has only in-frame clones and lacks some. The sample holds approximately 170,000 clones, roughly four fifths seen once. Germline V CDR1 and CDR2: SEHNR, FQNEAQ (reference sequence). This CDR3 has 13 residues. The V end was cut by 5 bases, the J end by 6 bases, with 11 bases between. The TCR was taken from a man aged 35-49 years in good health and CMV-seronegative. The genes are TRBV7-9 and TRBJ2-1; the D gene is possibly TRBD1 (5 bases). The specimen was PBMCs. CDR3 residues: CASSVREGNEQFF. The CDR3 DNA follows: TGTGCCAGCAGCGTCAGGGAAGGCAATGAGCAGTTCTTC.